A single sample is the source of the 30 T cell receptor beta chains below, sequenced in a study of T-cell reconstitution after alpha-beta-depleted transplantation in children. Preparation of the TCRbeta library involved a method that used unique molecular identifiers. TCRdb recomputed calls from the PCR reads with MiXCR, one row per CDR3 protein. The data show 780,000 or so distinct CDR3 sequences, about 15% seen once. The sequences come from PBMCs, mostly from graft donor cells, collected 360 days after TCRalphabeta/CD19-depleted stem cell transplant. These TCRs come from a male patient under 18 who had a stem cell transplant for acute lymphoblastic leukemia, so the T cells may come from the graft donor.

The J gene is TRBJ1-5, the V gene TRBV7-2; D is undetermined. The CDR3 length is 15 residues. V lost 0 bases, J lost 6 bases, and 12 bases lay in between. The germline gives CDR1 SGHTA, CDR2 FQGNSA. Here the CDR3 DNA reads TGTGCCAGCAGCTTAGCCAGGTCTGTAAGTCAGCCCCAGCATTTT. This codes for CASSLARSVSQPQHF.

This clonotype was recorded many times. The gene calls are TRBV7-7 and TRBJ2-7, with TRBD1 as a possible D gene (6 bases). The CDR3 length is 13 residues. Germline lookup yields CDR1 SSHAT and CDR2 FNYEAQ (reference sequence). Trimming cost V 5 bases and J 1 base, with 9 bases left between them. In DNA, the CDR3 is TGTGCCAGCAGCATAGGACAGTCCTACGAGCAGTACTTC. Its protein product is CASSIGQSYEQYF.

This clonotype was recorded at least ten times. The genes are TRBV7-9 and TRBJ2-7; the D gene could be TRBD1 or TRBD2 (5 bases each). The germline CDR1 and CDR2 sequences are SEHNR and FQNEAQ (reference sequence). The V gene lost 2 bases and the J gene lost 6 bases, with 20 bases spanning the gap. The CDR3 runs to 16 residues. The CDR3 loop is CASSLTPTGRLSEQYF. CDR3 DNA sequence: TGTGCCAGCAGCTTAACCCCGACGGGGCGCCTGAGCGAGCAGTACTTC.

This clonotype appeared many times. This chain joins TRBV27 and TRBJ2-1, with 7 nucleotides matching TRBD2. The germline V gene encodes CDR1 MNHEY and CDR2 SMNVEV (reference sequence). The CDR3 runs to 15 residues. The trim removed 5 bases at V and 4 bases at J, leaving 8 bases unmatched. CDR3 bases: TGTGCCAGCAGTCCTTACGGACTAGGTTACAATGAGCAGTTCTTC. It is translated as CASSPYGLGYNEQFF.

The chain is built from TRBV28 and TRBJ1-5, with TRBD1 matching 9 bases. Unmatched junction bases numbered 6, after V lost 4 bases and J lost 2 bases. The V gene's germline CDR1 is MDHEN and CDR2 SYDVKM. The CDR3 loop spans 16 amino acids. The CDR3 here is CASSWYRGLGNQPQHF. The CDR3 DNA is TGTGCCAGCAGTTGGTACAGGGGGCTCGGCAATCAGCCCCAGCATTTT.

This clonotype appeared a few times. CDR3 sequence (DNA): TGTGCCAGCTCACCTTTCGGGGACAGGGGAACTAACGAGCAGTACTTC. The encoded protein is CASSPFGDRGTNEQYF. The chain links TRBV18 to TRBJ2-7; 10 bases agree with TRBD1. The V segment lost 3 bases and the J segment 5 bases; nucleotides outside the gene matches: 10. Germline CDR1 and CDR2: KGHSH and LQKENI. The CDR3 loop spans 16 amino acids.

This chain connects TRBV12-3 or TRBV12-4 to TRBJ1-5; TRBD1 might be the D (5 bases). CDR3 size: 15 residues. V was shortened by 3 bases and J by 4 bases, with 13 bases between the two germline ends. CDR3 in amino acids: CASSFQGLTNQPQHF. CDR3 coding DNA: TGTGCCAGCAGTTTCCAGGGACTGACGAATCAGCCCCAGCATTTT.

J is TRBJ2-1 and V is TRBV13, with D hard to call. Trimming stripped 5 bases from V and 10 bases from J, with 18 bases between. The CDR3 consists of 14 residues. Germline V gene lookup returns CDR1 PRHDT and CDR2 FYEKMQ (reference sequence). The CDR3 DNA is TGTGCCAGCAGCCTAACAATCCCTAGGTACGAGCAGTTCTTC. Protein product: CASSLTIPRYEQFF.

The rearrangement joins TRBV25-1 to TRBJ2-1; no clear D. Trimming removed 2 bases from V and 9 bases from J, with 8 bases in between. Germline lookup yields CDR1 MGHDK and CDR2 SYGVNS. This CDR3 is built from 12 residues. The CDR3 is CASSEGVAEQFF. CDR3 in DNA: TGTGCCAGCAGTGAAGGGGTTGCTGAGCAGTTCTTC.

This rearrangement joins TRBV15 to TRBJ2-2, with D maybe TRBD1 (5 bases). Germline values: CDR1 LNHNV, CDR2 YYDKDF (reference sequence). This CDR3 region has 14 residues. With 1 base removed from V and 5 bases from J, the gap between germline ends came to 8 bases. In nucleotides, the CDR3 is TGTGCCACCAGCAGAGGGTCAGGGACCGGGGAGCTGTTTTTT. Translated, it gives CATSRGSGTGELFF.

The rearrangement links TRBV29-1 to TRBJ1-1, with 7 bases that match TRBD1. Germline-derived CDR1 and CDR2 are SQVTM and ANQGSEA. The CDR3 has 12 residues. J was trimmed by 7 bases and V by 6 bases; bases with no gene match: 8. The CDR3 region is CSVDDRVGEAFF. The CDR3 DNA is TGCAGCGTGGATGACAGGGTGGGTGAAGCTTTCTTT. The full variable domain, in which reference TRBV29-1 and TRBJ1-1 provide the parts outside the CDR3, is SAVISQKPSRDICQRGTSLTIQCQVDSQVTMMFWYRQQPGQSLTLIATANQGSEATYESGFVIDKFPISRPNLTFSTLTVSNMSPEDSSIYLCSVDDRVGEAFFGQGTRLTVV.

The chain recombines TRBV15 with TRBJ2-5; 9 nucleotides align to TRBD2. The CDR3 spans 15 residues. CDR1 and CDR2 (germline): LNHNV, YYDKDF (reference sequence). Unmatched junction bases numbered 4, after V lost 1 base and J lost 4 bases. The CDR3 DNA sequence: TGTGCCACCAGCAGAGTTGGGACTAGCATAGAGACCCAGTACTTC. Amino acids: CATSRVGTSIETQYF.

This clonotype was found many times. This chain connects TRBV5-1 to TRBJ2-7; no reliable D call. Germline V gene data show CDR1 as SGHRS and CDR2 as YFSETQ. The CDR3 totals 15 residues. V was pared by 0 bases and J by 0 bases, with 10 bases between. The CDR3 coding sequence is TGCGCCAGCAGCTTGGGCTCCCTGAGCTCCTACGAGCAGTACTTC. This gives the protein CASSLGSLSSYEQYF.

This sequence joins TRBV21-1 and TRBJ2-5; TRBD2 is the table's D call and was not checked against the DNA. TRBV21-1 is classified as a pseudogene. This CDR3 is built from 15 residues. This CDR3 is CASSTGDSWEETQYF. Written as DNA, the CDR3 is TGTGCCAGCAGCACCGGGGACAGCTGGGAGGAGACCCAGTACTTC.

The table lists this clonotype with a few counts. The chain joins TRBV20-1 to TRBJ2-1; D is undetermined. The CDR3 has 12 residues. Per the germline V gene, CDR1 is DFQATT and CDR2 is SNEGSKA (reference sequence). V lost 3 bases to trimming and J lost 6 bases, with 9 bases between them. CDR3 sequence: CSASKRANEQFF. The CDR3 bases are TGCAGTGCTAGTAAAAGGGCCAATGAGCAGTTCTTC.

This clonotype was seen only a few times. J is TRBJ2-1 and V is TRBV9; possibly TRBD1 for D (5 bases). CDR3 length: 16 amino acids. From germline, CDR1 is SGDLS and CDR2 YYNGEE. Trimming left V 3 bases short and J 0 bases short, with 13 bases between. CDR3 amino acids: CASSARTGFSYNEQFF. The CDR3 DNA follows: TGTGCCAGCAGCGCACGAACAGGATTCTCCTACAATGAGCAGTTCTTC.

This clonotype has just a few counts. The V call is TRBV3-1, the J call TRBJ1-2; a weak D match, TRBD1 (5 bases). This CDR3 has 14 residues. Trimming removed 2 bases from V and 2 bases from J, with 9 bases in between. Germline V gene lookup returns CDR1 LGHDT and CDR2 YNNKEL (reference sequence). CDR3 coding DNA: TGTGCCAGCAGCCAATTACGGGGGAACTATGGCTACACCTTC. Translation gives CASSQLRGNYGYTF.

The table lists this clonotype with many counts. The chain employs TRBV12-3 or TRBV12-4 and TRBJ2-7; 7 bases are shared with TRBD2. V lost 5 bases and J lost 6; bases outside the gene matches: 4. The CDR3 totals 12 residues. CDR3 nucleotide sequence: TGTGCCAGCAGTACTAAGCGGGGCGAGCAGTACTTC. This translates into CASSTKRGEQYF.

This clonotype was observed a handful of times. This chain links TRBV7-8 with TRBJ2-1; D not certain. Germline CDR1 SGHVS, CDR2 FQNEAQ. CDR3 size: 16 residues. V was shortened by 3 bases and J by 2 bases, with 14 bases between the two germline ends. The CDR3 region is CASSFASLLPYNEQFF. Here the CDR3 DNA reads TGTGCCAGCAGCTTTGCGAGTCTCCTCCCCTACAATGAGCAGTTCTTC. Variable domain in full (rest from reference TRBV7-8 and TRBJ2-1): GAGVSQSPRYKVAKRGQDVALRCDPISGHVSLFWYQQALGQGPEFLTYFQNEAQLDKSGLPSDRFFAERPEGSVSTLKIQRTQQEDSAVYLCASSFASLLPYNEQFFGPGTRLTVL.

The genes are TRBV7-3 and TRBJ2-2; 7 bases align to TRBD2. Germline assignment: CDR1 SGHTA and CDR2 FQGTGA. Unmatched junction bases numbered 6, after V lost 2 bases and J lost 6 bases. The CDR3 runs 15 residues. This chain's CDR3 is CASSLRGEGAGELFF. The CDR3 nucleotides are TGTGCCAGCAGCTTACGGGGGGAAGGGGCCGGGGAGCTGTTTTTT.

The chain's CDR3 is CASSLQRSTDTQYF. Written as DNA, the CDR3 is TGTGCCAGTAGTCTACAGCGTTCCACAGATACGCAGTATTTT. The V and J genes are TRBV19 and TRBJ2-3, with no clear D. The CDR3 has 14 amino acids. The germline gives CDR1 LNHDA, CDR2 SQIVND (reference sequence). V dropped 5 bases and J dropped 2 bases, with 11 bases sitting between them.

This clonotype was observed a handful of times. The rearrangement links TRBV7-9 to TRBJ2-2, with D perhaps matching TRBD1 (6 bases). Germline CDR1 reads SEHNR; CDR2 reads FQNEAQ (reference sequence). This CDR3 comprises 15 residues. V dropped 1 base and J dropped 7 bases, with 13 bases sitting between them. The CDR3: CASSLDGGWIGELFF. Written as DNA, the CDR3 is TGTGCCAGCAGCTTAGATGGGGGCTGGATCGGGGAGCTGTTTTTT.

The chain recombines TRBV2 with TRBJ2-7; 7 positions agree with TRBD2. The CDR3 totals 17 residues. The germline CDR1 and CDR2 sequences are SNHLY and FYNNEI. V was pared by 0 bases and J by 5 bases, with 13 bases of the junction left unmatched. Here the CDR3 reads CASSEARGRAVLHEQYF. For the CDR3, the DNA is TGTGCCAGCAGTGAAGCGCGTGGGAGGGCCGTCTTACACGAGCAGTACTTC.

The table lists this clonotype with a few counts. The chain has TRBV5-5 and TRBJ1-5; D unresolved. This CDR3 is 14 amino acids long. The germline V and J ends were trimmed by 0 bases and 5 bases, with 9 bases remaining between them. CDR1 and CDR2 from the germline V gene are SGHKS and YYEKEE (reference sequence). The CDR3 spells CASSLAGSDQPQHF. The CDR3 DNA is TGTGCCAGCAGCTTGGCGGGCAGTGATCAGCCCCAGCATTTT.

Only one count was recorded for this clonotype. The chain couples TRBV2 to TRBJ2-5; no firm D call. Trimming shortened V by 8 bases and J by 0 bases, and 7 bases separated the two germline ends. The CDR3 is 12 residues long. Germline V gives CDR1 SNHLY, CDR2 FYNNEI. The CDR3 nucleotides read TGTGCCAGCGGGGTGAACCAAGAGACCCAGTACTTC. It specifies CASGVNQETQYF.

This clonotype was seen many times. The chain has TRBV7-9 and TRBJ2-5; 9 positions agree with TRBD1. The CDR3 is made up of 15 amino acids. Trimming removed 7 bases from V and 3 bases from J; junction bases left unmatched: 9. The V gene's germline CDR1 is SEHNR and CDR2 FQNEAQ (reference sequence). The CDR3, as DNA: TGTGCCAGCACCCTTAGAGGGACAGGGAAAGAGACCCAGTACTTC. It yields the protein CASTLRGTGKETQYF.

The chain links TRBV7-3 to TRBJ2-2; the D gene is possibly TRBD2 (7 bases). The CDR3 sequence is 15 residues long. CDR1 is SGHTA and CDR2 is FQGTGA in the germline V gene. The V gene lost 5 bases and the J gene lost 5 bases, with 15 bases spanning the gap. CDR3 loop: CASSPGGPLTGELFF. The CDR3 DNA is TGTGCCAGCAGCCCGGGGGGCCCTCTAACCGGGGAGCTGTTTTTT.

The V call is TRBV18, the J call TRBJ2-2; no firm D call. The CDR3 sequence is 16 residues long. Germline CDR1 and CDR2: KGHSH and LQKENI. V was pared by 2 bases and J by 3 bases, with 13 bases between. CDR3: CASSPRKDLHTGELFF. The DNA of the CDR3 is TGTGCCAGCTCACCAAGGAAGGACCTTCACACCGGGGAGCTGTTTTTT.

This clonotype has just a few counts. This sequence joins TRBV7-9 and TRBJ1-1; TRBD1 is a possible D gene (5 bases). V was pared by 4 bases and J by 5 bases, with 17 bases between. Germline V lookup: CDR1 SEHNR, CDR2 FQNEAQ (reference sequence). The CDR3 covers 15 residues. CDR3 sequence: CASSWGGGARTEAFF. The CDR3 DNA reads as TGTGCCAGCAGCTGGGGAGGAGGGGCTCGTACTGAAGCTTTCTTT.

The chain uses TRBV5-1 and TRBJ2-7, with D tentatively TRBD2 (5 bases). Germline V gives CDR1 SGHRS, CDR2 YFSETQ. The V end lost 3 bases, the J end lost 5 bases, and 21 bases lay between the germline ends. This CDR3 is 16 amino acids long. The CDR3 coding sequence is TGCGCCAGCAGCTCTAACTCGGACGGGATTAGCAACGAGCAGTACTTC. Residues: CASSSNSDGISNEQYF.